One and the same sample provided the 32 T cell receptor beta chains below, sequenced in a study of blood T cell repertoires in COVID-19. TCRdb keeps only in-frame clones here, not all; method: immunoSEQ multiplex PCR. The table shows under 170,000 clones, with roughly 84% occurring only once. The sequenced material came from peripheral blood. These receptors came from a man between 65 and 85 years old with acute or convalescent COVID-19.

The chain couples TRBV2 to TRBJ2-7, with 9 positions matching TRBD1. There are 12 residues in the CDR3. Germline V gene sequence: CDR1 SNHLY, CDR2 FYNNEI. Trimming took 7 bases from V and 9 from J; bases not matched to a gene: 7. The CDR3, as DNA: TGTGCCAGCACCCGGGACAGGGACGGGCAGTACTTC. Translated: CASTRDRDGQYF.

This chain links TRBV5-1 with TRBJ1-5; D remains unclear. V lost 0 bases, J lost 0 bases, and 7 bases lay in between. Germline V gene sequence: CDR1 SGHRS, CDR2 YFSETQ. There are 15 residues in the CDR3. The CDR3 spells CASSLAGNSNQPQHF. DNA for the CDR3: TGCGCCAGCAGCTTGGCGGGAAATAGCAATCAGCCCCAGCATTTT.

J is TRBJ2-7 and V is TRBV12-3 or TRBV12-4; D may be TRBD1 (7 bases). This CDR3 has 12 amino acids. V lost 6 bases, J lost 4 bases, and 10 bases lay in between. As DNA, the CDR3 is TGTGCCAGCAGGTCAGGGGGGTACGAGCAGTACTTC. Its translation is CASRSGGYEQYF.

This rearrangement joins TRBV11-2 to TRBJ1-6; 8 bases map to TRBD1. This CDR3 is built from 16 residues. Looked up from germline, CDR1 is SGHAT and CDR2 is FQNNGV. After removal of 5 bases from V and 10 bases from J, the junction contained 13 bases not matched to a gene. The CDR3: CASSQRGQARGSPLHF. CDR3 nucleotide sequence: TGTGCCAGCAGCCAAAGGGGACAGGCAAGAGGGTCACCCCTCCACTTT. The full variable domain, in which reference TRBV11-2 and TRBJ1-6 provide the parts outside the CDR3, is EAGVAQSPRYKIIEKRQSVAFWCNPISGHATLYWYQQILGQGPKLLIQFQNNGVVDDSQLPKDRFSAERLKGVDSTLKIQPAKLEDSAVYLCASSQRGQARGSPLHFGNGTRLTVT.

The chain carries TRBV7-6 and TRBJ2-6; D is possibly TRBD1 (7 bases). Germline CDR1 and CDR2: SGHVS and FNYEAQ. This CDR3 is 17 amino acids long. V dropped 2 bases and J dropped 2 bases, with 13 bases sitting between them. The CDR3 sequence is CASSLQGGSAGANVLTF. DNA of the CDR3: TGTGCCAGCAGCTTACAGGGGGGCTCAGCTGGGGCCAACGTCCTGACTTTC.

The V call is TRBV7-9, the J call TRBJ1-2; perhaps TRBD1 as D (5 bases). The CDR3 is 14 amino acids. The germline V and J ends were trimmed by 5 bases and 0 bases, with 10 bases remaining between them. Germline V gene data show CDR1 as SEHNR and CDR2 as FQNEAQ (reference sequence). CDR3 sequence (DNA): TGTGCCAGCAGCCCGAGGGACTCTAACTATGGCTACACCTTC. This sequence encodes CASSPRDSNYGYTF.

The rearrangement joins TRBV7-2 to TRBJ1-3, with unresolved D. Trimming cost V 5 bases and J 3 bases, with 11 bases left between them. Germline V gene data show CDR1 as SGHTA and CDR2 as FQGNSA. CDR3 length equals 14 residues. The CDR3 DNA is TGTGCCAGCAGCCCCCAATCAGATGGAAACACCATATATTTT. Amino acids: CASSPQSDGNTIYF.

In DNA, the CDR3 is TGTGCCAGCCAAGGGAACAGGGAAGTCTATGGCTACACCTTC. As protein: CASQGNREVYGYTF. The chain employs TRBV18 and TRBJ1-2; TRBD1 is a possible D gene (6 bases). Germline V gene lookup returns CDR1 KGHSH and CDR2 LQKENI. Trimming pared 8 bases from V and 4 bases from J, leaving 17 bases between. There are 14 residues in the CDR3.

CDR3 amino acids: CASSLAPSGEAFF. The CDR3, as DNA: TGTGCCAGCAGCTTGGCCCCATCGGGGGAAGCTTTCTTT. The chain recombines TRBV5-5 with TRBJ1-1; D gene unclear. The V end was cut by 0 bases, the J end by 8 bases, with 11 bases between. Germline assignment: CDR1 SGHKS and CDR2 YYEKEE (reference sequence). The CDR3 totals 13 residues.

This clone was recorded once. The CDR3: CASSEGSLLEKLFF. As DNA, the CDR3 is TGTGCCAGCAGTGAGGGCTCCCTGCTGGAAAAACTGTTTTTT. The chain recombines TRBV6-1 with TRBJ1-4; D is uncertain. CDR3 length: 14 residues. CDR1 and CDR2 from the germline V gene are MNHNS and SASEGT. The V gene lost 3 bases and the J gene lost 8 bases, with 13 bases spanning the gap.

The gene calls are TRBV18 and TRBJ1-5; D remains ambiguous. In germline, CDR1 is KGHSH, CDR2 LQKENI. There are 13 residues in the CDR3. Trimming stripped 6 bases from V and 1 base from J, with 7 bases between. DNA for the CDR3: TGTGCCAGCTCCCTGGAGAGCAATCAGCCCCAGCATTTT. Translating it yields CASSLESNQPQHF.

This clone was counted a single time. The chain combines TRBV3-1 (or the pseudogene TRBV3-2) with TRBJ1-2; 7 bases align to TRBD1. The germline V gene has CDR1 LGHDT and CDR2 YNNKEL (reference sequence). Trimming took 4 bases from V and 2 from J; bases not matched to a gene: 4. This CDR3 is 14 amino acids long. The CDR3 DNA reads TGTGCCAGCAGCCTATCCAGGGGGAACTATGGCTACACCTTC. As protein: CASSLSRGNYGYTF.

V is TRBV3-1 (or the pseudogene TRBV3-2) and J is TRBJ1-1, with D unclear. Germline CDR1 LGHDT, CDR2 YNNKEL (reference sequence). This CDR3 comprises 13 residues. V lost 3 bases to trimming and J lost 3 bases, with 8 bases between them. The CDR3 DNA is TGTGCCAGCAGCCAGACTCGGGACACTGAAGCTTTCTTT. Encoded protein: CASSQTRDTEAFF.

This sequence joins TRBV9 and TRBJ2-5; 9 bases match TRBD1. The germline V gene has CDR1 SGDLS and CDR2 YYNGEE. After removal of 4 bases from V and 5 bases from J, the junction contained 3 bases not matched to a gene. The CDR3 has 13 amino acids. Written as DNA, the CDR3 is TGTGCCAGCAGCCCCGGACAGGGGGAGACCCAGTACTTC. This encodes CASSPGQGETQYF. Full variable domain (remainder filled in from reference TRBV9 and TRBJ2-5): DSGVTQTPKHLITATGQRVTLRCSPRSGDLSVYWYQQSLDQGLQFLIQYYNGEERAKGNILERFSAQQFPDLHSELNLSSLELGDSALYFCASSPGQGETQYFGPGTRLLVL.

The J gene is TRBJ1-1, the V gene TRBV9, with 8 bases lining up with TRBD1. CDR1 is SGDLS, CDR2 YYNGEE, per germline. V lost 3 bases, J lost 8 bases, and 9 bases stayed unmatched. The CDR3 spans 14 residues. The CDR3 DNA reads TGTGCCAGCAGCGGGACAGGGTTGGCTAACGAAGCTTTCTTT. It is translated as CASSGTGLANEAFF.

This rearrangement joins TRBV10-2 to TRBJ2-1; 14 nucleotides match TRBD2. CDR3 length: 20 residues. The V segment lost 2 bases and the J segment 9 bases; nucleotides outside the gene matches: 18. Germline values: CDR1 WSHSY, CDR2 SAAADI. In DNA form, the CDR3 reads TGCGCCAGCAGTGAGGGGAGCCGCGGGACTAGCGGGAGTCTCCTGGCTGAGCAGTTCTTC. Amino acid sequence: CASSEGSRGTSGSLLAEQFF.

J is TRBJ2-1 and V is TRBV9, with D possibly matching TRBD2 (6 bases). Germline V CDR1 and CDR2: SGDLS, YYNGEE. Trimming removed 4 bases from V and 9 bases from J, with 20 bases in between. The CDR3 consists of 15 residues. In nucleotides, the CDR3 is TGTGCCAGCAGCAAGTGGGCCGAGGCGGGGCTTGAGCAGTTCTTC. Protein product: CASSKWAEAGLEQFF.

The chain links TRBV27 to TRBJ2-7; the match to TRBD1 covers 9 bases. The length of the CDR3 is 17 residues. CDR1 is MNHEY and CDR2 is SMNVEV in the germline V gene (reference sequence). V shed 4 bases, J shed 2 bases, and the junction held 12 bases outside the gene matches. The DNA of the CDR3 is TGTGCCAGCAGTTCAGCGACAACCGGGACAGGGACCTACGAGCAGTACTTC. Protein: CASSSATTGTGTYEQYF.

V usage is TRBV3-1 (or the pseudogene TRBV3-2) and J usage is TRBJ1-2, with a tentative D call TRBD1 (5 bases). This CDR3 is 13 amino acids long. Germline CDR1 LGHDT, CDR2 YNNKEL (reference sequence). V dropped 4 bases and J dropped 4 bases, with 10 bases sitting between them. This CDR3 is CASSPTDAYGYTF. CDR3 sequence (DNA): TGTGCCAGCAGCCCGACAGATGCCTATGGCTACACCTTC.

The chain employs TRBV7-2 and TRBJ1-1; D gene unclear. From germline, CDR1 is SGHTA and CDR2 FQGNSA. This CDR3 region has 13 residues. V was pared by 5 bases and J by 1 base, with 8 bases between. The CDR3 sequence: CASSEGGNTEAFF. In DNA form, the CDR3 reads TGTGCCAGCAGCGAGGGTGGGAACACTGAAGCTTTCTTT.

The chain uses TRBV6-6 and TRBJ1-3; 10 positions agree with TRBD1. V lost 0 bases to trimming and J lost 7 bases; unmatched junction nucleotides: 6. Germline values: CDR1 MNHNY, CDR2 SVGAGI (reference sequence). The CDR3 has 16 residues. CDR3 sequence (DNA): TGTGCCAGCAGTTACTCCCCGGGACAGGGGACCAACACCATATATTTT. Residues: CASSYSPGQGTNTIYF.

This chain uses TRBV5-1 with TRBJ1-3; 11 bases line up with TRBD1. Germline values: CDR1 SGHRS, CDR2 YFSETQ. This CDR3 has 18 residues. Trimming at V came to 3 bases and at J to 0 bases, leaving 8 bases not matched to a gene. The CDR3, as DNA: TGCGCCAGCAGCTCTGGACAGGGGGCATCGTACTCTGGAAACACCATATATTTT. Amino acid sequence: CASSSGQGASYSGNTIYF. Supplemented by reference TRBV5-1 and TRBJ1-3, the full variable domain reads KAGVTQTPRYLIKTRGQQVTLSCSPISGHRSVSWYQQTPGQGLQFLFEYFSETQRNKGNFPGRFSGRQFSNSRSEMNVSTLELGDSALYLCASSSGQGASYSGNTIYFGEGSWLTVV.

The V gene is TRBV9, the J gene TRBJ1-2; TRBD1 matches 8 bases. CDR1 and CDR2 from the germline V gene are SGDLS and YYNGEE. The CDR3 loop spans 15 amino acids. The V segment lost 0 bases and the J segment 3 bases; nucleotides outside the gene matches: 4. The CDR3 spells CASSVGQGTDYGYTF. For the CDR3, the DNA is TGTGCCAGCAGCGTAGGACAGGGGACCGACTATGGCTACACCTTC.

The J gene is TRBJ1-1, the V gene TRBV30; D is uncertain. This CDR3 comprises 14 residues. Per germline, CDR1 GTSNPN and CDR2 SVGIG (reference sequence). The V end lost 3 bases, the J end lost 4 bases, and 15 bases lay between the germline ends. The CDR3 sequence is CAWRPLPTTTEAFF. For the CDR3, the DNA is TGTGCCTGGAGGCCCTTACCCACAACCACTGAAGCTTTCTTT.

The genes are TRBV2 and TRBJ1-2; 11 nucleotides match TRBD1. CDR3 length: 15 residues. Trimming removed 8 bases from V and 7 bases from J; junction bases left unmatched: 12. Germline CDR1 reads SNHLY; CDR2 reads FYNNEI. CDR3 coding DNA: TGTGCCAGCCACACTCGGACAGGGGGCGCCGGTGGCTACACCTTC. Translation gives CASHTRTGGAGGYTF.

V and J are TRBV18 and TRBJ2-1; D is possibly TRBD1 (6 bases). This CDR3 has 15 residues. Trimming removed 0 bases from V and 8 bases from J, with 14 bases in between. Germline V gene sequence: CDR1 KGHSH, CDR2 LQKENI. As DNA, the CDR3 is TGTGCCAGCTCACCACCGAACAGGGTCGGGGATGAGCAGTTCTTC. It codes for CASSPPNRVGDEQFF.

This clone was observed once. For the CDR3, the DNA is TGTGCCAGCAGCTCTCACAAGAGATGGAGCCAGACCCAGTACTTC. It specifies CASSSHKRWSQTQYF. The chain couples TRBV21-1 to TRBJ2-5; no DNA check was done on the table's D call, TRBD2. TRBV21-1 is a pseudogene segment. This CDR3 is built from 15 residues.

The genes are TRBV5-5 and TRBJ2-2; tentative D call: TRBD1 (5 bases). Trimming left V 2 bases short and J 2 bases short, with 10 bases between. The CDR3 loop spans 15 amino acids. Germline values: CDR1 SGHKS, CDR2 YYEKEE (reference sequence). Written as DNA, the CDR3 is TGTGCCAGCAGCTTAGACAGTCTAAACACCGGGGAGCTGTTTTTT. It yields the protein CASSLDSLNTGELFF.

The chain uses TRBV5-6 and TRBJ2-7; 7 nucleotides agree with TRBD1. This CDR3 region has 13 residues. CDR1 is SGHDT, CDR2 YYEEEE, per germline. J lost 2 bases, V lost 5 bases, and 4 bases had no gene match. The CDR3, as DNA: TGTGCCAGCAGTAAGACAGGGACCTACGAGCAGTACTTC. Its protein product is CASSKTGTYEQYF.

The chain combines TRBV30 with TRBJ2-5, with D tentatively TRBD2 (6 bases). V was shortened by 4 bases and J by 2 bases, with 14 bases between the two germline ends. The CDR3 is 14 residues long. The germline CDR1 and CDR2 sequences are GTSNPN and SVGIG (reference sequence). The CDR3 is CAWNGGGEQETQYF. CDR3 in DNA: TGTGCCTGGAACGGAGGAGGGGAACAAGAGACCCAGTACTTC.

This chain uses TRBV18 with TRBJ1-5; possible D gene TRBD1, 6 bases. Trimming pared 6 bases from V and 2 bases from J, leaving 23 bases between. This CDR3 has 18 residues. Germline lookup yields CDR1 KGHSH and CDR2 LQKENI. The CDR3 loop reads CASSPGMTGAGGNQPQHF. Here the CDR3 DNA reads TGTGCCAGCTCGCCAGGCATGACAGGCGCCGGAGGCAATCAGCCCCAGCATTTT. The full variable domain, rest sourced from reference TRBV18 and TRBJ1-5, is NAGVMQNPRHLVRRRGQEARLRCSPMKGHSHVYWYRQLPEEGLKFMVYLQKENIIDESGMPKERFSAEFPKEGPSILRIQQVVRGDSAAYFCASSPGMTGAGGNQPQHFGDGTRLSIL.

This clone appeared once. V gene TRBV28 combines with J gene TRBJ1-1, with D maybe TRBD1 (6 bases). The CDR3 is made up of 15 amino acids. The V gene lost 5 bases and the J gene lost 0 bases, with 13 bases spanning the gap. In germline, CDR1 is MDHEN, CDR2 SYDVKM. In nucleotides, the CDR3 is TGTGCCAGCAGTGCGCCGGGACAAATGAACACTGAAGCTTTCTTT. Encoded protein: CASSAPGQMNTEAFF.